This TCR beta chain was captured in a study of T cell responses to AZD1222 COVID-19 vaccine. Study results and caveats: Two AZD1222 administrations were followed by greater Spike-specific TCR breadth and depth.

This clone was counted a few times. Its antigen remains unidentified. The CDR3 is 15 residues long. The V and J ends lost 4 bases and 11 bases, in that order; junction bases with no gene match: 16. The germline gives CDR1 MGHRA, CDR2 YSYEKL. Data came from immunoSEQ multiplex PCR; TCRdb stores just in-frame clones and leaves some out. This table holds under 150,000 clones, about 90% found once. This TCR came from an adult who received the AZD1222 COVID-19 vaccine. The source was peripheral blood, collected 28 days after the second AZD1222 dose. The rearrangement uses TRBV4-1 and TRBJ1-1, with 7 nucleotides matching TRBD1. The CDR3, as DNA: TGCGCCAGCAGCCTTACGACAGGGCCTGCGCTTGCGGCTTTCTTT. Protein sequence: CASSLTTGPALAAFF.